The 26 T cell receptor beta chains below all came from one sample that was sequenced in a study of cytomegalovirus exposure and HLA in healthy donors. Primers for the PCR totalled 60 Vbeta and 13 Jbeta. Sequencing used immunoSEQ multiplex PCR; TCRdb keeps in-frame clones, though not all of them. The sample shows fewer than 250,000 clones, more than 75% of them seen only once. Sequenced: PBMCs. Every receptor here comes from a man between 40 and 49 years old in good health and CMV-seropositive.

This clone appeared a few times. The CDR3 spells CASSQDGTSAYNEQFF. CDR3 in DNA: TGTGCCAGCAGCCAAGATGGGACTAGCGCCTACAATGAGCAGTTCTTC. The chain has TRBV4-2 and TRBJ2-1; 10 bases map to TRBD2. Germline values: CDR1 LGHNA, CDR2 YNFKEQ. With 0 bases clipped from V and 2 bases from J, the junction kept 1 base outside the gene matches. This CDR3 is built from 16 residues.

The rearrangement joins TRBV7-9 to TRBJ2-7; 9 positions agree with TRBD1. Per germline, CDR1 SEHNR and CDR2 FQNEAQ (reference sequence). V gave up 5 bases and J gave up 6 bases; unmatched junction bases: 14. The CDR3 has 16 residues. The CDR3 region has the DNA TGTGCCAGCAGCCGCTGGACAGGGGCCCATGGGGGCGAGCAGTACGTC. This translates into CASSRWTGAHGGEQYV.

In this sample, this clone turned up a few times. The chain is built from TRBV6-1 and TRBJ2-3; D gene unclear. V was cut by 6 bases and J by 4 bases, with 5 bases left in between. The germline V gene encodes CDR1 MNHNS and CDR2 SASEGT. The CDR3 extends over 11 amino acids. CDR3 protein: CASSYSDTQYF. CDR3 in DNA: TGTGCCAGCAGCTACTCAGATACGCAGTATTTT.

This chain links TRBV30 with TRBJ2-1; D is perhaps TRBD2 (6 bases). This CDR3 region has 13 residues. Trimming removed 4 bases from V and 5 bases from J, with 12 bases in between. Germline V gives CDR1 GTSNPN, CDR2 SVGIG (reference sequence). In nucleotides, the CDR3 is TGTGCCTGGAATGAGGGAGGCAACAATGAGCAGTTCTTC. Amino acid sequence: CAWNEGGNNEQFF.

The chain carries TRBV9 and TRBJ2-1; 16 nucleotides agree with TRBD2. Germline V gene sequence: CDR1 SGDLS, CDR2 YYNGEE. V lost 4 bases and J lost 9; bases outside the gene matches: 4. There are 15 residues in the CDR3. The chain's CDR3 is CASSLGLAGGGEQFF. CDR3 DNA sequence: TGTGCCAGCAGCCTGGGACTAGCGGGAGGGGGTGAGCAGTTCTTC.

The chain has TRBV4-1 and TRBJ2-1; 7 bases map to TRBD1. CDR1 and CDR2 (germline): MGHRA, YSYEKL. CDR3 length: 13 amino acids. V lost 4 bases and J lost 10; bases outside the gene matches: 7. CDR3 bases: TGCGCCAGCAGCCCACCGCAGGGGGAGGAGCAGTTCTTC. Its protein product is CASSPPQGEEQFF.

This clone was seen more than once but under ten times. The V and J genes are TRBV2 and TRBJ2-1, with no clear D. Trimming removed 4 bases from V and 8 bases from J, with 21 bases in between. The CDR3 covers 16 residues. Germline CDR1 SNHLY, CDR2 FYNNEI. The CDR3 bases are TGTGCCAGCAGTGTCCAGGTCTTGCGCATCAACTATGAGCAGTTCTTC. This sequence encodes CASSVQVLRINYEQFF. The variable domain in full, with the rest retrieved from reference TRBV2 and TRBJ2-1, is EPEVTQTPSHQVTQMGQEVILRCVPISNHLYFYWYRQILGQKVEFLVSFYNNEISEKSEIFDDQFSVERPDGSNFTLKIRSTKLEDSAMYFCASSVQVLRINYEQFFGPGTRLTVL.

This chain connects TRBV5-1 to TRBJ1-1; TRBD1 agrees at 8 bases. Trimming removed 4 bases from V and 1 base from J; junction bases left unmatched: 3. The CDR3 is 14 amino acids. Germline CDR1 reads SGHRS; CDR2 reads YFSETQ. CDR3 amino acids: CASSPGQGNTEAFF. DNA of the CDR3: TGCGCCAGCAGCCCAGGACAGGGGAACACTGAAGCTTTCTTT.

This clone was recorded a few times. The chain joins TRBV25-1 to TRBJ1-4; D is undetermined. The germline V gene encodes CDR1 MGHDK and CDR2 SYGVNS. CDR3 length: 15 amino acids. The V end lost 4 bases, the J end lost 8 bases, and 17 bases lay between the germline ends. The CDR3 region has the DNA TGTGCCAGCAGTGGTTCGCTTGGGCACCCGGAAAAACTGTTTTTT. This sequence encodes CASSGSLGHPEKLFF. Filled out from reference TRBV25-1 and TRBJ1-4, the complete variable domain reads EADIYQTPRYLVIGTGKKITLECSQTMGHDKMYWYQQDPGMELHLIHYSYGVNSTEKGDLSSESTVSRIRTEHFPLTLESARPSHTSQYLCASSGSLGHPEKLFFGSGTQLSVL.

This clone was seen only a few times. This chain connects TRBV29-1 to TRBJ1-5; TRBD1 agrees at 8 bases. Germline V lookup: CDR1 SQVTM, CDR2 ANQGSEA. J was trimmed by 7 bases and V by 6 bases; bases with no gene match: 8. The CDR3 totals 13 residues. The CDR3 nucleotides read TGCAGCGTAGCCACAGGGGGTGGCCAGCCCCAGCATTTT. Its protein is CSVATGGGQPQHF.

The chain employs TRBV6-6 and TRBJ2-2; tentative D call: TRBD1 (5 bases). The CDR3 totals 13 residues. Trimming pared 7 bases from V and 9 bases from J, leaving 15 bases between. Per germline, CDR1 MNHNY and CDR2 SVGAGI (reference sequence). The CDR3 protein is CASNTQGMRELFF. The CDR3 bases are TGTGCCAGCAATACCCAGGGAATGCGGGAGCTGTTTTTT.

This clone is a singleton in its sample. This chain links TRBV7-3 with TRBJ2-7; TRBD2 agrees at 11 bases. The trim removed 1 base at V and 6 bases at J, leaving 8 bases unmatched. The V gene's germline CDR1 is SGHTA and CDR2 FQGTGA. CDR3 size: 16 residues. The CDR3 bases are TGTGCCAGCAGCTTAATAGCGGGAGGGAGCCAGAGCGAGCAGTACTTC. The encoded protein is CASSLIAGGSQSEQYF.

The rearrangement joins TRBV19 to TRBJ1-5, with a tentative D call TRBD1 (6 bases). The CDR3 sequence is 15 residues long. The V end was cut by 6 bases, the J end by 1 base, with 13 bases between. In germline, CDR1 is LNHDA, CDR2 SQIVND (reference sequence). CDR3 coding DNA: TGTGCCAGTAGGGGGGCAGGGGCAAGCAATCAGCCCCAGCATTTT. Translated, it gives CASRGAGASNQPQHF.

V is TRBV2 and J is TRBJ2-1; the D gene is possibly TRBD2 (6 bases). Germline values: CDR1 SNHLY, CDR2 FYNNEI. This CDR3 comprises 17 residues. The V end was cut by 6 bases, the J end by 2 bases, with 20 bases between. The CDR3 DNA sequence: TGTGCCAGCAGCTTCCGTTCGGGGGTCTTGACCTACAATGAGCAGTTCTTC. Translating gives CASSFRSGVLTYNEQFF.

V is TRBV30 and J is TRBJ1-5, with TRBD1 as a possible D gene (6 bases). This CDR3 region has 15 residues. Trimming stripped 0 bases from V and 7 bases from J, with 16 bases between. Germline CDR1 GTSNPN, CDR2 SVGIG (reference sequence). CDR3: CAWSVPGRGDQPQHF. In nucleotides, the CDR3 is TGTGCCTGGAGTGTGCCGGGCAGGGGAGACCAGCCCCAGCATTTT.

J is TRBJ1-1 and V is TRBV11-2; D may be TRBD1 (5 bases). From germline, CDR1 is SGHAT and CDR2 FQNNGV. The CDR3 length is 12 residues. V was clipped by 4 bases and J by 7 bases, with 10 bases between them. The CDR3 bases are TGTGCCAGCAGCTACCAGGGTGTTGAAGCTTTCTTT. Its translation is CASSYQGVEAFF.

The chain joins TRBV6-5 to TRBJ2-7, with 7 bases identical to TRBD1. This CDR3 has 15 amino acids. J was trimmed by 1 base and V by 5 bases; bases with no gene match: 8. From germline, CDR1 is MNHEY and CDR2 SVGAGI. The CDR3 DNA is TGTGCCAGCAGTGGCCGGGGACAGACTTCCTACGAGCAGTACTTC. Residues: CASSGRGQTSYEQYF.

This clone was seen more than once but under ten times. This chain joins TRBV27 and TRBJ2-7; D is possibly TRBD2 (7 bases). The CDR3 sequence is 16 residues long. Trimming cost V 2 bases and J 0 bases, with 14 bases left between them. Germline loops: CDR1 MNHEY, CDR2 SMNVEV (reference sequence). CDR3 sequence: CASSLAGGLSSYEQYF. The CDR3 DNA sequence: TGTGCCAGCAGTTTAGCCGGGGGGCTGAGCTCCTACGAGCAGTACTTC.

The gene calls are TRBV29-1 and TRBJ2-5; D possibly corresponds to TRBD2 (6 bases). The CDR3 loop spans 14 amino acids. V lost 4 bases and J 5 bases, leaving 17 bases between the germline ends. Germline CDR1 reads SQVTM; CDR2 reads ANQGSEA. The chain's CDR3 is CSVVSWRDFETQYF. CDR3 DNA: TGCAGCGTTGTTTCTTGGCGGGACTTCGAGACCCAGTACTTC.

This chain joins TRBV6-6 and TRBJ2-4; 7 bases map to TRBD1. Germline V CDR1 and CDR2: MNHNY, SVGAGI (reference sequence). With V trimmed by 9 bases and J by 3 bases, 11 bases remained unmatched. The length of the CDR3 is 15 residues. The CDR3 sequence is CASRSGGSDKNIQYF. Here the CDR3 DNA reads TGTGCCAGTAGATCAGGGGGATCGGACAAAAACATTCAGTACTTC.

The V call is TRBV11-3, the J call TRBJ2-3; D is perhaps TRBD1 (6 bases). The CDR3 contains 14 residues. Trimming stripped 3 bases from V and 6 bases from J, with 13 bases between. Germline CDR1 SGHNT, CDR2 YENEEA. CDR3 amino acids: CASSFRGQSDTQYF. CDR3 nucleotide sequence: TGTGCCAGCAGCTTCCGAGGACAGTCCGATACGCAGTATTTT.

The chain employs TRBV7-9 and TRBJ2-7, with a tentative D call TRBD1 (6 bases). With 4 bases removed from V and 3 bases from J, the gap between germline ends came to 7 bases. Germline loops: CDR1 SEHNR, CDR2 FQNEAQ (reference sequence). The CDR3 extends over 12 amino acids. CDR3 sequence reads: CASSSRGYEQYF. CDR3 sequence (DNA): TGTGCCAGCAGCTCCAGGGGCTACGAGCAGTACTTC. Full variable domain (outside the CDR3, taken from reference TRBV7-9 and TRBJ2-7): DTGVSQNPRHKITKRGQNVTFRCDPISEHNRLYWYRQTLGQGPEFLTYFQNEAQLEKSRLLSDRFSAERPKGSFSTLEIQRTEQGDSAMYLCASSSRGYEQYFGPGTRLTVT.

V gene TRBV6-5 combines with J gene TRBJ1-2, with TRBD1 identical over 9 bases. Germline values: CDR1 MNHEY, CDR2 SVGAGI. V lost 6 bases and J lost 4; bases outside the gene matches: 3. CDR3 length equals 13 residues. The CDR3 sequence: CASRGQGPYGYTF. CDR3 coding DNA: TGTGCCAGCAGGGGACAGGGACCCTATGGCTACACCTTC.

The rearrangement links TRBV19 to TRBJ1-1, with D hard to call. Germline values: CDR1 LNHDA, CDR2 SQIVND (reference sequence). V lost 5 bases, J lost 1 base, and 8 bases lay in between. CDR3 length equals 13 residues. CDR3 DNA sequence: TGTGCCAGTAGTGATGTAGCGAACACTGAAGCTTTCTTT. Encoded protein: CASSDVANTEAFF.

The chain couples TRBV6-5 to TRBJ1-4; 8 bases agree with TRBD1. Trimming cost V 4 bases and J 8 bases; bases outside gene matches: 9. This CDR3 is built from 15 residues. Germline CDR1 is MNHEY and CDR2 is SVGAGI. For the CDR3, the DNA is TGTGCCAGCAGTTTCCAGGGGGCAAGTAAGGAAAAACTGTTTTTT. This sequence encodes CASSFQGASKEKLFF.

CDR3 nucleotide sequence: TGCACCAGCAGGACAAGCGGAGCGGGAGAGCAGTACGTC. This encodes CTSRTSGAGEQYV. The chain employs TRBV1 and TRBJ2-7; the D call of TRBD2 is as the table states it, not checked on the DNA. TRBV1 is an annotated pseudogene. CDR3 length equals 13 residues.